One sample yielded the 29 T cell receptor beta chains listed below, sequenced in a study of blood T cells in healthy people across ages. A sample-barcoded 5' primer and a J-beta primer mix were used in a second PCR of about 6 to 11 cycles. TCRdb redid the calling of the 5' RACE reads with MiXCR, one entry per CDR3 protein. The sample contains 720,000 or so distinct CDR3 sequences, 40% to 45% of which appear only once. Sequences were obtained from blood. The source of these receptors is an older man in good health.

Note on this clonotype: Germline and junction disagree at one end, which may indicate a read error. The chain couples TRBV5-1 to TRBJ2-7; 12 nucleotides agree with TRBD2. The CDR3 loop spans 15 amino acids. Germline V gene lookup returns CDR1 SGHRS and CDR2 YFSETQ. Written as DNA, the CDR3 is TGCACCAGCAGCGGCGGGACTAGCGGGTCCTACGAGCAGTACTTC. Its protein product is CTSSGGTSGSYEQYF. Full variable domain (remainder filled in from reference TRBV5-1 and TRBJ2-7): KAGVTQTPRYLIKTRGQQVTLSCSPISGHRSVSWYQQTPGQGLQFLFEYFSETQRNKGNFPGRFSGRQFSNSRSEMNVSTLELGDSALYLCTSSGGTSGSYEQYFGPGTRLTVT.

Comments on this clonotype: The junction does not match germline at one end; this may be a read error. CDR3 bases: TGTGTCAGCAGTTACGCGCGACAGGGGTGGACTGAAGCTTTCTTT. Its protein is CVSSYARQGWTEAFF. The gene calls are TRBV6-5 and TRBJ1-1; 8 nucleotides line up with TRBD1. Germline assignment: CDR1 MNHEY and CDR2 SVGAGI. The CDR3 is 15 amino acids.

This clonotype has only a few counts. The chain links TRBV7-2 to TRBJ2-2, with D tentatively TRBD1 (6 bases). Germline lookup yields CDR1 SGHTA and CDR2 FQGNSA. Trimming took off 2 bases at V and 5 bases at J, with 12 bases between the two ends. This CDR3 is 15 amino acids long. CDR3 nucleotide sequence: TGTGCCAGCAGCTTAAGTTCAGGGGCAACCGGGGAGCTGTTTTTT. Amino acids: CASSLSSGATGELFF.

As for this clonotype: A read error may explain this, as a much larger clone is one base away. This chain connects TRBV14 to TRBJ2-6, with D perhaps TRBD1 or TRBD2 (5 bases each). V dropped 1 base and J dropped 5 bases, with 9 bases sitting between them. Germline V lookup: CDR1 SGHDN, CDR2 FVKESK. The CDR3 totals 15 residues. The CDR3 loop is CASSQAGARANVLTF. The CDR3 DNA reads as TGTGCCAGCAGCCAAGCCGGGGCTAGGGCCAACGTCCTGACTTTC. The full variable domain, completed using reference TRBV14 and TRBJ2-6, is EAGVTQFPSHSVIEKGQTVTLRCDPISGHDNLYWYRRVMGKEIKFLLHFVKESKQDESGMPNNRFLAERTGGTYSTLKVQPAELEDSGVYFCASSQAGARANVLTFGAGSRLTVL.

This clonotype has more than one count but fewer than ten. The chain uses TRBV28 and TRBJ2-7; D not resolved. The CDR3 totals 12 residues. V was clipped by 5 bases and J by 4 bases, with 9 bases between them. Germline loops: CDR1 MDHEN, CDR2 SYDVKM. CDR3 protein: CASSPQFYEQYF. As DNA, the CDR3 is TGTGCCAGCAGTCCCCAGTTTTACGAGCAGTACTTC.

The chain carries TRBV4-3 and TRBJ1-1; D unclear. The germline V and J ends were trimmed by 4 bases and 1 base, with 10 bases remaining between them. Looked up from germline, CDR1 is LGHNA and CDR2 is YSLEER. The CDR3 extends over 14 amino acids. CDR3: CASSPGGGNTEAFF. CDR3 sequence (DNA): TGCGCCAGCAGCCCGGGAGGTGGGAACACTGAAGCTTTCTTT.

The chain couples TRBV6-2 or TRBV6-3 to TRBJ2-1; D may be TRBD2 (6 bases). This CDR3 is 12 amino acids long. The germline V gene encodes CDR1 MNHEY and CDR2 SVGEGT. Trimming removed 8 bases from V and 8 bases from J, with 13 bases in between. The CDR3 reads CASRPERDEQFF. The CDR3 DNA reads TGTGCCAGCCGACCCGAGCGGGATGAGCAGTTCTTC.

The chain uses TRBV14 and TRBJ2-5, with 9 bases fitting TRBD2. The J call may be mistaken, given a closer DNA end match to TRBJ2-7. Germline V gene sequence: CDR1 SGHDN, CDR2 FVKESK. The CDR3 spans 16 residues. CDR3 DNA: TGTGCCAGCAGCCAAAGGACCGGGACTAGCATTCACGAGCAGTACTTC. It specifies CASSQRTGTSIHEQYF.

The CDR3 region is CASSQWDSYNYGYTF. CDR3 DNA sequence: TGTGCCAGCAGCCAATGGGACAGTTACAACTATGGCTACACCTTC. The chain recombines TRBV4-2 with TRBJ1-2; 7 bases align to TRBD1. The CDR3 has 15 residues. J was trimmed by 2 bases and V by 2 bases; bases with no gene match: 5. Germline CDR1 reads LGHNA; CDR2 reads YNFKEQ.

This chain links TRBV6-2 or TRBV6-3 with TRBJ2-3; D is tentatively TRBD1 or TRBD2 (5 bases each). Germline V gene data show CDR1 as MNHEY and CDR2 as SVGEGT. The CDR3 runs 14 residues. V dropped 6 bases and J dropped 5 bases, with 15 bases sitting between them. Here the CDR3 reads CASSYEGDRDTQYF. The DNA for the CDR3 is TGTGCCAGCAGCTACGAGGGAGACAGAGATACGCAGTATTTT.

This chain connects TRBV7-2 to TRBJ2-7, with D uncertain. Deletions cut 2 bases from V and 7 bases from J, with 18 bases between. Germline V gives CDR1 SGHTA, CDR2 FQGNSA. The CDR3 runs to 15 residues. The CDR3 sequence is CASSLSYGANNEQYF. CDR3 DNA sequence: TGTGCCAGCAGCTTAAGTTACGGAGCCAACAATGAGCAGTACTTC. The complete variable domain, with remaining parts taken from reference TRBV7-2 and TRBJ2-7, reads GAGVSQSPSNKVTEKGKDVELRCDPISGHTALYWYRQSLGQGLEFLIYFQGNSAPDKSGLPSDRFSAERTGGSVSTLTIQRTQQEDSAVYLCASSLSYGANNEQYFGPGTRLTVT.

This clonotype was counted only a few times. The chain links TRBV5-1 to TRBJ2-7; weak D call: TRBD1 (5 bases). The length of the CDR3 is 15 residues. Trimming shortened V by 0 bases and J by 3 bases, and 13 bases separated the two germline ends. The germline gives CDR1 SGHRS, CDR2 YFSETQ. The CDR3 DNA reads TGCGCCAGCAGCTTGGCTCAGGGTGTCCTCTACGAGCAGTACTTC. Translating it yields CASSLAQGVLYEQYF.

This chain links TRBV29-1 with TRBJ2-7, with no clear D. The CDR3 contains 12 residues. The germline V and J ends were trimmed by 6 bases and 7 bases, with 16 bases remaining between them. Looked up from germline, CDR1 is SQVTM and CDR2 is ANQGSEA. This CDR3 is CSVRIGYDEQYF. In DNA, the CDR3 is TGCAGCGTACGGATCGGGTACGATGAGCAGTACTTC.

The V call is TRBV6-5, the J call TRBJ2-1; TRBD2 matches at 10 bases. Germline trimming cut 5 bases from V and 10 bases from J; bases unmatched to any gene: 14. This CDR3 has 16 amino acids. Germline lookup yields CDR1 MNHEY and CDR2 SVGAGI. CDR3 bases: TGTGCCAGCAGTCTAAATAGCGGGGGGAGAAGCAACGAGCAGTTCTTC. It encodes CASSLNSGGRSNEQFF.

V usage is TRBV7-2 and J usage is TRBJ2-2, with 7 bases fitting TRBD1. This CDR3 comprises 15 residues. Germline values: CDR1 SGHTA, CDR2 FQGNSA. With V trimmed by 4 bases and J by 4 bases, 6 bases remained unmatched. The CDR3 spells CASSSIGTATGELFF. CDR3 nucleotides: TGTGCCAGCAGCTCGATCGGGACAGCCACCGGGGAGCTGTTTTTT.

The chain recombines TRBV10-3 with TRBJ1-5; D not certain. From germline, CDR1 is ENHRY and CDR2 SYGVKD. This CDR3 has 13 residues. V gave up 4 bases and J gave up 6 bases, with 10 bases separating them. CDR3 sequence reads: CAISGDGGQPQHF. DNA of the CDR3: TGTGCCATCAGTGGCGATGGAGGTCAGCCCCAGCATTTT.

This clonotype was recorded a few times. This chain joins TRBV6-2 or TRBV6-3 and TRBJ2-5, with D unclear. This CDR3 comprises 18 residues. The V and J ends lost 6 bases and 0 bases respectively, with 23 bases between them. CDR1 MNHEY and CDR2 SVGEGT come from the germline V gene. The CDR3 protein is CASRRSARESMYQETQYF. In DNA form, the CDR3 reads TGTGCCAGCAGAAGATCGGCTAGAGAATCCATGTACCAAGAGACCCAGTACTTC.

This clonotype was found many times. The CDR3 protein is CASSFRGHYGYTF. In nucleotides, the CDR3 is TGTGCCAGCAGTTTCAGGGGACACTATGGCTACACCTTC. V gene TRBV12-3 or TRBV12-4 combines with J gene TRBJ1-2; D perhaps matches TRBD1 (6 bases). The CDR3 covers 13 residues. The V and J ends lost 3 bases and 3 bases respectively, with 8 bases between them.

This clonotype was observed a handful of times. This chain connects TRBV20-1 to TRBJ2-5, with TRBD1 matching 8 bases. Trimming cost V 6 bases and J 11 bases; bases outside gene matches: 14. The V gene's germline CDR1 is DFQATT and CDR2 SNEGSKA (reference sequence). CDR3 length equals 13 residues. DNA for the CDR3: TGCAGTGCCGCGCGGACAGGGCTGCGTGAGCAGTACTTC. Its translation is CSAARTGLREQYF.

The chain combines TRBV20-1 with TRBJ1-5; no clear D. Germline lookup yields CDR1 DFQATT and CDR2 SNEGSKA (reference sequence). The CDR3 has 13 residues. V was trimmed by 6 bases and J by 0 bases, leaving 9 bases between them. The CDR3 DNA reads as TGCAGTGCGCTCAGAGATAGCAATCAGCCCCAGCATTTT. This gives the protein CSALRDSNQPQHF.

The chain recombines TRBV5-1 with TRBJ2-1; no firm D call. Near its end, the DNA agrees better with TRBJ2-7, so the J call may be wrong. The CDR3 is made up of 14 amino acids. From germline, CDR1 is SGHRS and CDR2 YFSETQ. The CDR3 sequence is CASSLRTERYEQYF. The CDR3 DNA reads as TGCGCCAGCAGCCTTCGAACGGAGCGTTACGAGCAGTACTTC.

This clonotype was counted only a few times. The rearrangement joins TRBV13 to TRBJ2-7; D possibly corresponds to TRBD2 (6 bases). The CDR3 is 14 amino acids. CDR1 is PRHDT, CDR2 FYEKMQ, per germline (reference sequence). Trimming cost V 7 bases and J 0 bases, with 13 bases left between them. The CDR3 DNA reads TGTGCCAGCACATCTAGCGTGAGCTCCTACGAGCAGTACTTC. As protein: CASTSSVSSYEQYF. Looking up the rest from reference TRBV13 and TRBJ2-7 gives the full variable domain: AAGVIQSPRHLIKEKRETATLKCYPIPRHDTVYWYQQGPGQDPQFLISFYEKMQSDKGSIPDRFSAQQFSDYHSELNMSSLELGDSALYFCASTSSVSSYEQYFGPGTRLTVT.

This clonotype was detected only a few times. This chain uses TRBV10-1 with TRBJ2-5; tentatively, D is TRBD2 (6 bases). Germline V gives CDR1 WNHNN, CDR2 SYGVQD (reference sequence). The CDR3 runs 15 residues. V dropped 3 bases and J dropped 5 bases, with 16 bases sitting between them. The CDR3 DNA is TGCGCCAGCAGTGACCGGGACTTAGGAGGGGAGACCCAGTACTTC. Encoded protein: CASSDRDLGGETQYF.

This clonotype showed up just a few times. The V call is TRBV5-1, the J call TRBJ2-3; no reliable D call. Germline CDR1 and CDR2: SGHRS and YFSETQ. The V and J ends lost 4 bases and 0 bases respectively, with 15 bases between them. CDR3 length: 16 amino acids. The CDR3 loop reads CASSRARRPSTDTQYF. Here the CDR3 DNA reads TGCGCCAGCAGCCGCGCTCGTCGGCCTAGCACAGATACGCAGTATTTT.

A note on this clonotype: A much larger clonotype is one base distant, so this may be a read error. The J gene is TRBJ2-1, the V gene TRBV5-1; 8 nucleotides align to TRBD2. CDR3 length: 14 residues. The germline V gene encodes CDR1 SGHRS and CDR2 YFSETQ. V dropped 4 bases and J dropped 13; count of bases not matched to a gene: 13. The CDR3 bases are TGCGCCAGCAGCCTGACTAGCGCCCAAGAGACCCAGTTCTTC. Translated: CASSLTSAQETQFF.

This sequence joins TRBV7-2 and TRBJ2-1, with 9 bases aligning to TRBD2. Trimming removed 5 bases from V and 6 bases from J; junction bases left unmatched: 11. CDR1 and CDR2 (germline): SGHTA, FQGNSA. The CDR3 is 16 residues long. In nucleotides, the CDR3 is TGTGCCAGCAGCCCCTGGGGAGCGGGAGGATCCAATGAGCAGTTCTTC. It is translated as CASSPWGAGGSNEQFF.

V gene TRBV20-1 combines with J gene TRBJ2-4, with TRBD2 as a possible D gene (5 bases). Matching the DNA end better, TRBJ2-5 makes the J call doubtful. The CDR3 runs 13 residues. Germline V gene lookup returns CDR1 DFQATT and CDR2 SNEGSKA (reference sequence). CDR3 nucleotides: TGCAGTGCCCCCCCCGGGGATGGCGAGACCCAGTACTTC. Its translation: CSAPPGDGETQYF.

Comment on this clonotype: It may be a read error: a sequence one base away is much more abundant. The J gene is TRBJ1-6, the V gene TRBV28, with D unresolved. This CDR3 has 14 residues. Germline CDR1 is MDHEN and CDR2 is SYDVKM. V lost 5 bases and J 9 bases, leaving 14 bases between the germline ends. CDR3: CASSVRHTGSPLHF. CDR3 DNA: TGTGCCAGCAGTGTGCGGCATACCGGTTCACCCCTCCACTTT.

The rearrangement uses TRBV6-1 and TRBJ1-1, with TRBD1 matching over 7 bases. The ends lost 6 bases at V and 3 bases at J; junction bases unmatched: 16. The CDR3 is 17 residues long. Germline V CDR1 and CDR2: MNHNS, SASEGT. The CDR3 loop reads CASSQGGYTLGYTEAFF. The CDR3 DNA reads TGTGCCAGCAGCCAGGGGGGGTATACACTGGGGTACACTGAAGCTTTCTTT.